This T cell receptor beta chain was recorded in a study of blood T cells in healthy people across ages. Study-wide points: When one million T cells were used, diversity estimates were thought to be underestimates. Per million T cells, TCR beta diversity dropped roughly linearly as age increased.

CDR1 and CDR2 from the germline V gene are DFQATT and SNEGSKA (reference sequence). The CDR3 has 16 residues. The V and J ends lost 3 bases and 6 bases respectively, with 23 bases between them. It was with a sample-barcoded 5' primer and a J-beta primer mix that a second PCR of roughly 6 to 12 cycles was run. Every cDNA molecule bore a tag from a template-switch adaptor containing 12 random nucleotides. TCRdb called the 5' RACE reads again in MiXCR, with one record for every CDR3 protein. The table includes about 1.8 million distinct CDR3 sequences, just under 50% detected once. Per sample, at least 5 micrograms of total RNA were extracted. This clonotype was counted a few times. What it binds is not known.

The receptor was isolated from a woman in her thirties or forties in good health. Input material: blood. The chain couples TRBV20-1 to TRBJ1-2; D might be TRBD1 (6 bases). CDR3 amino acids: CSASPLRQASTHGYTF. The CDR3, as DNA: TGCAGTGCTAGCCCCTTACGACAGGCCTCCACTCATGGCTACACCTTC.